This paragraph reports one T cell receptor (beta chain). The data stem from a study of blood T cells in healthy people across ages. The CDR3 covers 14 residues. The ends were cut back, 3 bases at V and 4 bases at J, with 10 bases in the middle. Through a sample-barcoded 5' primer and a J-beta primer mix, a second PCR was run for about 7 to 12 cycles. TCRdb reprocessed the 5' RACE reads with MiXCR, giving one entry per CDR3 protein. Of about a million distinct CDR3 sequences in the sample, around 54% were seen once. The source material was blood. The chain carries TRBV12-3 or TRBV12-4 and TRBJ1-5; D is unresolved. The receptor's source is a woman aged 55-75 years in good health. The CDR3 protein is CASSLGKTNQPQHF. The CDR3 DNA sequence: TGTGCCAGCAGTTTGGGGAAAACTAATCAGCCCCAGCATTTT.